This T cell receptor (beta chain) originates from a study of identical twins. Study outcomes and limitations: With abundant cord blood beta clonotypes, insertions were fewer; memory repertoires showed no such pattern.

This clonotype was counted only a few times. Its target is unknown. V shed 7 bases and J shed 3 bases, with 13 bases lying between them. This CDR3 contains 14 residues. From germline, CDR1 is SGHRS and CDR2 YFSETQ. Addition of a universal primer site occurred through template switching, and cDNA carried unique molecular identifiers. A single record per CDR3 protein comes from TCRdb applying MiXCR to the 5' RACE reads. The table shows just over 450,000 distinct CDR3 sequences, with 12% to 15% occurring only once. These data also featured in a second study, about yellow fever vaccine responses in identical twins.

The rearrangement links TRBV5-1 to TRBJ2-2, with D maybe TRBD1 (6 bases). The receptor was derived from a young woman in good health. The sequencing input was CD4+ T cells sorted from blood. In nucleotides, the CDR3 is TGCGCCAGCCAGGGGCAGATCTACACCGGGGAGCTGTTTTTT. Its protein is CASQGQIYTGELFF.